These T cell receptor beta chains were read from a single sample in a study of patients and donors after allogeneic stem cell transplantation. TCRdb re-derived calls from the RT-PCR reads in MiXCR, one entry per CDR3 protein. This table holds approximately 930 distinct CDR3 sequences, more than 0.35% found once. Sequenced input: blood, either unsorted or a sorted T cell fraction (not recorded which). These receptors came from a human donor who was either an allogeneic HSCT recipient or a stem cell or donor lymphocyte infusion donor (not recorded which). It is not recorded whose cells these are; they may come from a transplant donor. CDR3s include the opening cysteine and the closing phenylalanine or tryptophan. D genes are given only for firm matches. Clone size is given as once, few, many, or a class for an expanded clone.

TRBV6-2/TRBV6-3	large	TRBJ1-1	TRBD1	CASSLTGGWNTEAFF	TGTGCCAGCAGTTTAACAGGGGGCTGGAACACTGAAGCTTTCTTT
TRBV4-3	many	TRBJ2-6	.	CASSQVTGSGANVLTF	TGCGCCAGCAGCCAAGTTACAGGCTCTGGGGCCAACGTCCTGACTTTC
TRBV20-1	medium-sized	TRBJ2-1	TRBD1	CSATGTEGMRNEQFF	TGCAGTGCCACCGGGACAGAGGGCATGCGAAATGAGCAGTTCTTC
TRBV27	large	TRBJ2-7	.	CASSSVSREQYF	TGTGCCAGCAGTTCGGTTTCCCGGGAGCAGTACTTC
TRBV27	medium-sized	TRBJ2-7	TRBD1	CASSLIQGAYEQYF	TGTGCCAGCAGTTTAATCCAGGGGGCTTACGAGCAGTACTTC
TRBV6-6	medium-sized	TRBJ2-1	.	CASSPDGREQFF	TGTGCCAGCAGTCCCGATGGGCGTGAGCAGTTCTTC
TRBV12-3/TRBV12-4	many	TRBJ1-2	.	CASWDGNYGYTF	TGTGCCAGCTGGGATGGTAACTATGGCTACACCTTC
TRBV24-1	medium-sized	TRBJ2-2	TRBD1	CATSVSGTGVGELFF	TGTGCCACCAGTGTTTCCGGGACAGGGGTTGGGGAGCTGTTTTTT
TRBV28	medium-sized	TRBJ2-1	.	CASSLAPGPSYNEQFF	TGTGCCAGCAGTTTAGCCCCGGGACCCTCCTACAATGAGCAGTTCTTC
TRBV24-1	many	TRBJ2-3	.	CATSDLRFGDTQYF	TGTGCCACCAGTGATCTCAGGTTTGGAGATACGCAGTATTTT
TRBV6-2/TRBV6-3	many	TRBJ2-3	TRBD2	CASSQLAGGSTDTQYF	TGTGCCAGCAGTCAACTAGCGGGAGGGAGCACAGATACGCAGTATTTT
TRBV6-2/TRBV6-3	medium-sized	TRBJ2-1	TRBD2	CASSYAEPAGGVGEQFF	TGTGCCAGCAGCTACGCTGAGCCGGCGGGAGGGGTCGGGGAGCAGTTCTTC
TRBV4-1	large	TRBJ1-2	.	CASSQDADGYYGYTF	TGCGCCAGCAGCCAAGATGCGGATGGTTACTATGGCTACACCTTC